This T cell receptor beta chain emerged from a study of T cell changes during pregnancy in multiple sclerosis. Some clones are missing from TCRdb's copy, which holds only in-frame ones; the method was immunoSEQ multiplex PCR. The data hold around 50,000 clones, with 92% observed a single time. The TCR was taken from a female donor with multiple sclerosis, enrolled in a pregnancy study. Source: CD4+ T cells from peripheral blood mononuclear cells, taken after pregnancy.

The CDR3 coding sequence is TGCGCCAGCAGCCACGGCGGGACAGGGGTCGATACGCAGTATTTT. Encoded protein: CASSHGGTGVDTQYF. The genes are TRBV4-3 and TRBJ2-3, with 10 bases aligning to TRBD1. V dropped 3 bases and J dropped 6; count of bases not matched to a gene: 6. CDR3 length equals 15 residues. Looked up from germline, CDR1 is LGHNA and CDR2 is YSLEER.